These 27 T cell receptor beta chains share one sample of origin, sequenced in a study of T cell repertoires in cytomegalovirus infection. TCRdb re-called the reads through MiXCR, storing one row per CDR3 protein. The sample contains 750,000 to 900,000 distinct CDR3 sequences, almost 30% of which appear only once. What these receptors recognize is not known. The material sequenced was cultured CD8+ T cells from PBMCs, taken from culture after CMV antigen stimulation. The receptors were gathered from a human donor in good health (CMV status not recorded). Some clones in this sample may be carry-over from other donors' samples.

The V gene is TRBV19, the J gene TRBJ1-2; a possible D gene is TRBD1 (6 bases). The germline CDR1 and CDR2 sequences are LNHDA and SQIVND (reference sequence). There are 13 residues in the CDR3. V was trimmed by 8 bases and J by 8 bases, leaving 18 bases between them. The DNA of the CDR3 is TGTGCCAGTGCTTGGACTTCCAGGGGAGGCTACACCTTC. Translated: CASAWTSRGGYTF.

The chain couples TRBV19 to TRBJ2-2, with D tentatively TRBD1 (5 bases). Germline CDR1 reads LNHDA; CDR2 reads SQIVND (reference sequence). There are 15 residues in the CDR3. With 2 bases removed from V and 2 bases from J, the gap between germline ends came to 9 bases. The CDR3 spells CASSIWQGNTGELFF. The DNA of the CDR3 is TGTGCCAGTAGTATATGGCAGGGAAACACCGGGGAGCTGTTTTTT.

The rearrangement joins TRBV7-9 to TRBJ1-2; 7 nucleotides align to TRBD1. The CDR3 consists of 15 residues. The germline V gene encodes CDR1 SEHNR and CDR2 FQNEAQ (reference sequence). The V gene end was trimmed by 5 bases and the J gene end by 0 bases; junction bases not matched to a gene: 6. For the CDR3, the DNA is TGTGCCAGCAGCGTTATAGGGACAGCTAACTATGGCTACACCTTC. This encodes CASSVIGTANYGYTF.

The J gene is TRBJ2-1, the V gene TRBV7-6, with TRBD1 identical over 9 bases. V was pared by 1 base and J by 3 bases, with 10 bases of the junction left unmatched. The CDR3 is 18 amino acids. Germline CDR1 is SGHVS and CDR2 is FNYEAQ. This chain's CDR3 is CASSLGPGQGLLYNEQFF. CDR3 nucleotide sequence: TGTGCCAGCAGCTTAGGACCCGGACAGGGGCTACTCTACAATGAGCAGTTCTTC. The full variable domain, rest sourced from reference TRBV7-6 and TRBJ2-1, is GAGVSQSPRYKVTKRGQDVALRCDPISGHVSLYWYRQALGQGPEFLTYFNYEAQQDKSGLPNDRFSAERPEGSISTLTIQRTEQRDSAMYRCASSLGPGQGLLYNEQFFGPGTRLTVL.

The CDR3 DNA follows: TGTGCCACCAGCAATAACAGGGCCCTCAATCAGCCCCAGCATTTT. Translation gives CATSNNRALNQPQHF. The rearrangement joins TRBV15 to TRBJ1-5; D may be TRBD1 (6 bases). Germline V gene data show CDR1 as LNHNV and CDR2 as YYDKDF (reference sequence). This CDR3 contains 15 residues. V shed 4 bases and J shed 3 bases, with 13 bases lying between them.

This clonotype was counted between two and nine times. The chain couples TRBV7-2 to TRBJ2-1, with D maybe TRBD2 (6 bases). The germline gives CDR1 SGHTA, CDR2 FQGNSA. The CDR3 length is 14 residues. Trimming pared 1 base from V and 6 bases from J, leaving 10 bases between. In nucleotides, the CDR3 is TGTGCCAGCAGCTTAGGTCTTAGCGGCAATGAGCAGTTCTTC. The encoded protein is CASSLGLSGNEQFF.

This clonotype was counted many times. This chain joins TRBV7-2 and TRBJ2-7; D is undetermined. The CDR3 extends over 15 amino acids. V lost 0 bases to trimming and J lost 2 bases, with 11 bases between them. Germline V lookup: CDR1 SGHTA, CDR2 FQGNSA. CDR3 sequence: CASSLAESLTYEQYF. In DNA, the CDR3 is TGTGCCAGCAGCTTAGCGGAAAGCTTAACCTACGAGCAGTACTTC.

This clonotype was observed a few times. This chain uses TRBV7-9 with TRBJ1-5; D uncertain. This CDR3 spans 14 amino acids. Germline V CDR1 and CDR2: SEHNR, FQNEAQ (reference sequence). V was trimmed by 1 base and J by 7 bases, leaving 11 bases between them. CDR3 protein: CASSLERERQPQHF. The CDR3 DNA follows: TGTGCCAGCAGCTTAGAGCGGGAAAGGCAGCCCCAGCATTTT.

This clonotype showed up just a few times. V is TRBV7-8 and J is TRBJ2-7; D assignment may be TRBD1 or TRBD2 (5 bases each). CDR3 length: 15 amino acids. The germline gives CDR1 SGHVS, CDR2 FQNEAQ. CDR3 coding DNA: TGTGCCAGCAGCAACCTCCTATCCGGGACCCTCTTCGGGGACGTC. Protein product: CASSNLLSGTLFGDV.

The chain has TRBV20-1 and TRBJ2-7; 11 bases match TRBD1. V lost 2 bases, J lost 3 bases, and 6 bases stayed unmatched. The CDR3 has 15 residues. Germline lookup yields CDR1 DFQATT and CDR2 SNEGSKA (reference sequence). CDR3 in amino acids: CSARSGQGALYEQYV. CDR3 DNA sequence: TGCAGTGCTAGATCTGGACAGGGGGCTCTCTACGAGCAGTACGTC.

This clonotype has only one observation. The rearrangement uses TRBV2 and TRBJ1-4, with D possibly TRBD1 on 5 matching bases. The V and J ends lost 11 bases and 1 base respectively, with 17 bases between them. This CDR3 comprises 15 residues. Germline-derived CDR1 and CDR2 are SNHLY and FYNNEI. The CDR3: CAANGHWGTNEKLFF. DNA for the CDR3: TGTGCCGCAAATGGACACTGGGGAACTAATGAAAAACTGTTTTTT.

In its sample, this clonotype was seen a few times. The chain combines TRBV4-1 with TRBJ2-6; possibly TRBD1 or TRBD2 for D (5 bases each). V was cut by 0 bases and J by 4 bases, with 10 bases left in between. CDR1 is MGHRA and CDR2 is YSYEKL in the germline V gene. The CDR3 is 16 amino acids. The CDR3, as DNA: TGCGCCAGCAGCCAAGATCCGGGGCTCGGGGCCAACGTCCTGACTTTC. As protein: CASSQDPGLGANVLTF.

There are a few counts of this clonotype. V usage is TRBV29-1 and J usage is TRBJ2-1; D might be TRBD2 (6 bases). The CDR3 extends over 16 amino acids. With 6 bases removed from V and 3 bases from J, the gap between germline ends came to 21 bases. CDR1 is SQVTM, CDR2 ANQGSEA, per germline. CDR3 DNA sequence: TGCAGCGTGGAGGGGACCCCCGGGGCCGACTACAATGAGCAGTTCTTC. The encoded protein is CSVEGTPGADYNEQFF.

About this clonotype itself: At one end the junction does not follow the germline gene, possibly because of a read error. The rearrangement links TRBV14 to TRBJ2-7; 7 nucleotides line up with TRBD1. Germline CDR1 is SGHDN and CDR2 is FVKESK. This CDR3 has 15 amino acids. In DNA, the CDR3 is TGTGCCAGCAGCAAAGACCGGGACAGATTTTACGAGCAGTACTTC. Protein: CASSKDRDRFYEQYF.

The V and J genes are TRBV6-6 and TRBJ1-1, with D unclear. V dropped 0 bases and J dropped 5 bases, with 10 bases sitting between them. Germline V gives CDR1 MNHNY, CDR2 SVGAGI (reference sequence). The CDR3 covers 14 residues. The DNA for the CDR3 is TGTGCCAGCAGTTACTCGATAGGAACTACTGAAGCTTTCTTT. It is translated as CASSYSIGTTEAFF.

With respect to this clonotype: Since a much larger clone is just one base distant, this may be a read error. The J gene is TRBJ2-1, the V gene TRBV7-6, with 10 bases lining up with TRBD1. The CDR3 extends over 16 amino acids. Per the germline V gene, CDR1 is SGHVS and CDR2 is FNYEAQ. V gave up 5 bases and J gave up 12 bases; unmatched junction bases: 16. The CDR3: CASSLAGTGVGDGQFF. The CDR3 DNA follows: TGTGCCAGCAGCCTTGCCGGGACAGGGGTAGGGGATGGGCAGTTCTTC.

This clonotype was seen repeatedly, ten times or more. The V gene is TRBV12-3 or TRBV12-4, the J gene TRBJ2-7; 9 bases align to TRBD2. V gave up 2 bases and J gave up 3 bases; unmatched junction bases: 2. CDR3 length equals 14 residues. CDR3 residues: CASSLRRGGYEQYF. The CDR3 DNA is TGTGCCAGCAGTTTAAGGCGGGGGGGCTACGAGCAGTACTTC.

J is TRBJ2-2 and V is TRBV7-8; D remains unclear. The length of the CDR3 is 16 residues. Trimming left V 4 bases short and J 4 bases short, with 16 bases between. Germline lookup yields CDR1 SGHVS and CDR2 FQNEAQ. This CDR3 reads CASSSPGRIGTGELFF. CDR3 DNA: TGTGCCAGCAGCTCCCCCGGACGGATTGGCACCGGGGAGCTGTTTTTT.

The chain has TRBV7-9 and TRBJ2-1; D is perhaps TRBD2 (6 bases). V lost 8 bases, J lost 6 bases, and 20 bases lay in between. The CDR3 contains 15 residues. Germline values: CDR1 SEHNR, CDR2 FQNEAQ (reference sequence). As DNA, the CDR3 is TGTGCCAGCTGGGGGGAGAACAGTTTCATCAATGAGCAGTTCTTC. This translates into CASWGENSFINEQFF.

The chain combines TRBV4-2 with TRBJ2-2; the match to TRBD2 covers 7 bases. Unmatched junction bases numbered 3, after V lost 1 base and J lost 4 bases. The CDR3 runs 15 residues. The V gene's germline CDR1 is LGHNA and CDR2 YNFKEQ. The CDR3 DNA sequence: TGTGCCAGCAGCCAAGGCGGGGGTGGCACCGGGGAGCTGTTTTTT. Translation gives CASSQGGGGTGELFF.

This clonotype was found many times. J is TRBJ2-1 and V is TRBV12-3 or TRBV12-4; possible D gene TRBD1, 5 bases. V was clipped by 0 bases and J by 1 base, with 19 bases between them. There are 19 residues in the CDR3. The CDR3 sequence: CASSLAQGIFHKSYNEQFF. In DNA form, the CDR3 reads TGTGCCAGCAGTTTAGCCCAGGGAATATTCCATAAATCCTACAATGAGCAGTTCTTC.

Ten or more counts support this clonotype. The chain carries TRBV9 and TRBJ1-1; weak D call: TRBD1 (5 bases). Germline assignment: CDR1 SGDLS and CDR2 YYNGEE. V shed 0 bases and J shed 8 bases, with 11 bases lying between them. The CDR3 extends over 13 amino acids. The CDR3 protein is CASSVGSPGEAFF. As DNA, the CDR3 is TGTGCCAGCAGCGTAGGTTCCCCAGGGGAAGCTTTCTTT.

This clonotype was seen a few times. This chain connects TRBV10-3 to TRBJ2-5; D is ambiguous. The V end lost 2 bases, the J end lost 4 bases, and 11 bases lay between the germline ends. This CDR3 comprises 14 residues. Per germline, CDR1 ENHRY and CDR2 SYGVKD. CDR3 protein: CAISERATSETQYF. The CDR3 nucleotides are TGTGCCATCAGTGAGCGAGCGACCTCAGAGACCCAGTACTTC.

V and J are TRBV28 and TRBJ1-2; the match to TRBD1 covers 7 bases. The CDR3 extends over 14 amino acids. The ends lost 10 bases at V and 4 bases at J; junction bases unmatched: 12. Looked up from germline, CDR1 is MDHEN and CDR2 is SYDVKM. As DNA, the CDR3 is TGTGCCACCTATCCGACAGGGTCGGGCTATGGCTACACCTTC. Its translation is CATYPTGSGYGYTF.

This chain joins TRBV7-9 and TRBJ2-2; 10 bases are shared with TRBD1. The CDR3 extends over 18 amino acids. Per germline, CDR1 SEHNR and CDR2 FQNEAQ (reference sequence). Trimming at V came to 5 bases and at J to 4 bases, leaving 13 bases not matched to a gene. CDR3 region: CASSAQTRQGAVTGELFF. The CDR3 DNA reads as TGTGCCAGCAGCGCCCAAACCCGACAGGGGGCCGTCACCGGGGAGCTGTTTTTT.

The V and J genes are TRBV12-3 or TRBV12-4 and TRBJ2-4; 10 bases fit TRBD2. V lost 7 bases and J lost 7; bases outside the gene matches: 13. This CDR3 contains 16 residues. The chain's CDR3 is CASTGASGGAGNIQYF. DNA for the CDR3: TGTGCCAGCACTGGGGCAAGCGGGGGGGCTGGGAACATTCAGTACTTC.

This clonotype showed up many times. The CDR3 nucleotides read TGTGCCAGCAGTCCCCGGGTTACTAGCACAGATACGCAGTATTTT. It yields the protein CASSPRVTSTDTQYF. The V gene is TRBV6-1, the J gene TRBJ2-3, with D hard to call. The V gene lost 5 bases and the J gene lost 0 bases, with 12 bases spanning the gap. CDR3 length equals 15 residues. CDR1 and CDR2 from the germline V gene are MNHNS and SASEGT.